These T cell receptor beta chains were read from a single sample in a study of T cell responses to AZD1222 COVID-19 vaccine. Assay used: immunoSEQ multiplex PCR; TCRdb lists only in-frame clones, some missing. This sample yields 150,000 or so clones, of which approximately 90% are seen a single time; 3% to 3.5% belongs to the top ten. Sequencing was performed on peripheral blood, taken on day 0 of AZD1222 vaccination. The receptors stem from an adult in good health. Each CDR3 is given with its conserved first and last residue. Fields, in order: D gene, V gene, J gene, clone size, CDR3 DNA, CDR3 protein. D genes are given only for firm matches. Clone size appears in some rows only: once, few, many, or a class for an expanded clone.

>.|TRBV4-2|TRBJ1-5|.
TGTGCCAGCAGCCAAGAACTCAATCAGCCCCAGCATTTT
CASSQELNQPQHF
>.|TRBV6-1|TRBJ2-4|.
TGTGCCAGCAGTGAAGGACATACAGGACTAGCCAAAAACATTCAGTACTTC
CASSEGHTGLAKNIQYF
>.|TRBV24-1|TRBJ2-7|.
TGTGCCACCAGTGATTTAAGGAAGGGAAACGAGCAGTACTTC
CATSDLRKGNEQYF
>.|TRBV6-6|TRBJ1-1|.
TGTGCCAGCAGTGTAAAGGGGAACACTGAAGCTTTCTTT
CASSVKGNTEAFF
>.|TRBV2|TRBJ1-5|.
TGTGCCAGTAGGCGGGTAAATCAGCCCCAGCATTTT
CASRRVNQPQHF
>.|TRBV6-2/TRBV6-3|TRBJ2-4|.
TGTGCCAGCAGTCCCTTACAGGCGCTAGCCAAAAACATTCAGTACTTC
CASSPLQALAKNIQYF
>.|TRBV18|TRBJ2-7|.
TGTGCCAGCTCACCACGTAGGACAGCAACCTACGAGCAGTACTTC
CASSPRRTATYEQYF
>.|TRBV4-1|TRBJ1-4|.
TGCGCCAGCAGCTTGACCGGGACGGCGGGTGAAAAACTGTTTTTT
CASSLTGTAGEKLFF
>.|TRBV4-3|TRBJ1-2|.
TGCGCCAGCAGCCGAGGGAACTATGGCTACACCTTC
CASSRGNYGYTF
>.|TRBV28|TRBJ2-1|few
TGTGCCATCCTCGGGGGTTACAATGAGCAGTTCTTC
CAILGGYNEQFF
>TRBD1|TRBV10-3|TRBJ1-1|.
TGTGCCATCAGTGGGACAGGGACGACTGAAGCTTTCTTT
CAISGTGTTEAFF
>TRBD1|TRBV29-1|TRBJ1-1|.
TGCTCCGCGGACAGGGGGCTCATCACTGAAGCTTTCTTT
CSADRGLITEAFF
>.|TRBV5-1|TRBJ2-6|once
TGCGCCAGCAGCTTGGTTCGGAACTCTGGGGCCAACGTCCTGACTTTC
CASSLVRNSGANVLTF
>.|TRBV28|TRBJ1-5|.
TGTGCCAGCAGTCACTACCCGAGGGGCTATGGGCGCAATCAGCCCCAGCATTTT
CASSHYPRGYGRNQPQHF
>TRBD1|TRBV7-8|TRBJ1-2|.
TGTGCCAGCAGCAAGCCCGACAGGGGGTATGGCTACACCTTC
CASSKPDRGYGYTF
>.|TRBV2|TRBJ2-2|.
TGTGCCAGCAGTGATGGGGGTGTCGTCACCGGGGAGCTGTTTTTT
CASSDGGVVTGELFF
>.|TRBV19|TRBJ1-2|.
TGTGCCAGTAGCCGGACGGACTATGGCTACACCTTC
CASSRTDYGYTF
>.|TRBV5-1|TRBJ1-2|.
TGCGCCAGCAGCTTGACAGGGAGCCAGGAGGGCTACACCTTC
CASSLTGSQEGYTF
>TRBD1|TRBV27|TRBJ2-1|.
TGTGCCACTTCGGGACAGGGAAACAATGAGCAGTTCTTC
CATSGQGNNEQFF
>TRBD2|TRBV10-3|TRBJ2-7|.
TGTGCCATCAGCAATAGCGGGGGTGCATACGAGCAGTACTTC
CAISNSGGAYEQYF
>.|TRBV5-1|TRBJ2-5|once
TGCGCCAGCAGCTTGAGTCGGGATCAAGAGACCCAGTACTTC
CASSLSRDQETQYF
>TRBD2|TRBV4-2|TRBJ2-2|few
TGTGCCAGCAGCCAAGATGTACTAGCGGAGCGCACCGGGGAGCTGTTTTTT
CASSQDVLAERTGELFF
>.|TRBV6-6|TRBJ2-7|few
TGTGCCAGCGGCTACGAGCAGTACTTC
CASGYEQYF
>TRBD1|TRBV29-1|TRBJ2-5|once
TGCAGCGTTTTGGACAGGCAACAAGAGACCCAGTACTTC
CSVLDRQQETQYF
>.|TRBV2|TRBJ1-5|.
TGTGCCAGCAGTAATGACATAGACAATCAGCCCCAGCATTTT
CASSNDIDNQPQHF
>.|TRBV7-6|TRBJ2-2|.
TGTGCCAGCAGCTGGGAAAATCGGGGGGAGCTGTTTTTT
CASSWENRGELFF
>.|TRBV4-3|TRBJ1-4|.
TGCGCCAGCAGCCCGGAGCTTACAACTAATGAAAAACTGTTTTTT
CASSPELTTNEKLFF
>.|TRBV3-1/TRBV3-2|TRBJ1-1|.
TGTGCCAGCAGCCCGGGTAGGGGTTATACTGAAGCTTTCTTT
CASSPGRGYTEAFF
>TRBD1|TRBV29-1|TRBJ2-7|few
TGCAGCGCAGGACAGGGTTCCTACGAGCAGTACTTC
CSAGQGSYEQYF